The 3 T cell receptor beta chains in this list originate from one sample, sequenced in a study of T cell repertoires in cytomegalovirus infection. TCRdb fed the reads into MiXCR, producing one record per CDR3 protein. The repertoire has about 700,000 distinct CDR3 sequences, around a third of them found once; the top ten carry around a sixth. These receptors lack a known antigen. The specimen comprised cultured PBMCs, sampled from culture after CMV antigen stimulation. The receptors were sampled from a human donor in good health (CMV status not recorded). Some clones in this sample may be carry-over from other donors' samples.

The chain uses TRBV19 and TRBJ2-6, with D perhaps TRBD2 (6 bases). The V gene's germline CDR1 is LNHDA and CDR2 SQIVND (reference sequence). CDR3 length equals 15 residues. V lost 7 bases and J 4 bases, leaving 14 bases between the germline ends. The CDR3 DNA follows: TGTGCCAGTAACCCGACTAGTTTCGGGGCCAACGTCCTGACTTTC. Its protein is CASNPTSFGANVLTF. Based on the CDR3 plus reference TRBV19 and TRBJ2-6, the full variable domain is DGGITQSPKYLFRKEGQNVTLSCEQNLNHDAMYWYRQDPGQGLRLIYYSQIVNDFQKGDIAEGYSVSREKKESFPLTVTSAQKNPTAFYLCASNPTSFGANVLTFGAGSRLTVL.

V is TRBV6-1 and J is TRBJ2-1; D possibly corresponds to TRBD1 (7 bases). From germline, CDR1 is MNHNS and CDR2 SASEGT. V lost 4 bases, J lost 4 bases, and 14 bases lay in between. There are 15 residues in the CDR3. CDR3 sequence reads: CASSARQGLYNEQFF. CDR3 nucleotide sequence: TGTGCCAGCAGTGCGCGACAGGGACTTTACAATGAGCAGTTCTTC.

This clonotype has a single count. CDR3 region: CASSQEASGTTNEKLFF. The CDR3 nucleotides are TGCGCCAGCAGCCAAGAGGCGTCGGGGACAACTAATGAAAAACTGTTTTTT. This rearrangement joins TRBV4-1 to TRBJ1-4; D uncertain. Germline V gives CDR1 MGHRA, CDR2 YSYEKL. The CDR3 is 17 amino acids. V was trimmed by 0 bases and J by 0 bases, leaving 11 bases between them.